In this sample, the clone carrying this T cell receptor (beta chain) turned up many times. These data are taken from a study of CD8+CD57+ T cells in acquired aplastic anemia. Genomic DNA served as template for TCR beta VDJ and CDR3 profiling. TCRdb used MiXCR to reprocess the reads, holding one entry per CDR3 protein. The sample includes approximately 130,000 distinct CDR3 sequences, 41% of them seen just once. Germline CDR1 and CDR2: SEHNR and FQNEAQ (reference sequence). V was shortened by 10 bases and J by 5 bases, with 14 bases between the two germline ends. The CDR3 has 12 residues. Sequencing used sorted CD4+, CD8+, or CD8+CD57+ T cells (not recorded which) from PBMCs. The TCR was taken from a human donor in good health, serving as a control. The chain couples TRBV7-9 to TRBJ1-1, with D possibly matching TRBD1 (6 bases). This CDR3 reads CAKGGARTEAFF. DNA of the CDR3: TGTGCCAAGGGGGGGGCGAGGACTGAAGCTTTCTTT.